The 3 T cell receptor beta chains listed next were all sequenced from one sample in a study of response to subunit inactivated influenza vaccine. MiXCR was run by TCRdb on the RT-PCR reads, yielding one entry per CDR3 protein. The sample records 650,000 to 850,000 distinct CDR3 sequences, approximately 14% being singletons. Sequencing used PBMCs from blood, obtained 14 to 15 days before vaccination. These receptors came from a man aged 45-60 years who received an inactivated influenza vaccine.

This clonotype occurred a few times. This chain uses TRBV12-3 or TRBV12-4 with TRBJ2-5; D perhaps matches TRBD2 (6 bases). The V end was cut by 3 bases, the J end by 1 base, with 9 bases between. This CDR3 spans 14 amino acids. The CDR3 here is CASSFPGGQETQYF. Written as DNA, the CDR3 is TGTGCCAGCAGTTTTCCCGGGGGCCAAGAGACCCAGTACTTC.

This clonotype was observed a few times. CDR3 nucleotides: TGTGCCAGCAGCTCCCGGGTTAATGAAAAACTGTTTTTT. Translating it yields CASSSRVNEKLFF. This chain links TRBV7-9 with TRBJ1-4; the D is unclear. V gave up 4 bases and J gave up 4 bases, with 7 bases separating them. The CDR3 extends over 13 amino acids. Per germline, CDR1 SEHNR and CDR2 FQNEAQ (reference sequence). Full variable domain (rest looked up from reference TRBV7-9 and TRBJ1-4): DTGVSQNPRHKITKRGQNVTFRCDPISEHNRLYWYRQTLGQGPEFLTYFQNEAQLEKSRLLSDRFSAERPKGSFSTLEIQRTEQGDSAMYLCASSSRVNEKLFFGSGTQLSVL.

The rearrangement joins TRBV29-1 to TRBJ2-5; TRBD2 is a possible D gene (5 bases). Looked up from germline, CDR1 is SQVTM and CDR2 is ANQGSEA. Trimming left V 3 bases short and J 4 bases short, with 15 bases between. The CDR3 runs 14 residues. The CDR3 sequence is CSVESRLAGETQYF. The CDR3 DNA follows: TGCAGCGTTGAGTCCCGGCTTGCGGGAGAGACCCAGTACTTC.